The T cell receptor beta chain under discussion was sequenced for a study of blood T cell repertoires in COVID-19 (dated by TCRdb to 2018 to 2020). A note on the overall study: The collaborator samples originated in the United States, Italy and Spain and spanned the acute and convalescent phases of COVID-19. The prospective study material was composed of cDNA or gDNA derived from T cells, B-cell-depleted T cells, or PBMCs. The dataset comprised deeply sampled blood TCRbeta repertoires from subjects exposed to, actively infected with, or recovered from COVID-19. The repertoires were made available in a free public database intended to serve as a resource for research on the immune response to SARS-CoV-2. Samples were obtained from the ongoing ImmuneRACE study (first 160 participants) and from about 1,300 subjects provided by 6 global collaborators. Sample metadata almost always included a de-identified subject ID, COVID-19 status, age in years and sex. HLA class I and class II types, where available, came from metadata supplied by the sample provider rather than from assay-based typing.

The investigation overall reported the following: How much clinical and demographic metadata was included differed by source and by participant, and the metadata was provided uncurated.

TCRbeta CDR3 regions were amplified from genomic DNA by means of the immunoSEQ Assay, a bias-controlled multiplex PCR. On the authors' methods: The number of nucleated cells in each sample was estimated by amplification of reference gene primers within the assay. Sequence reads were collapsed and filtered to measure the absolute abundance of every unique TCRbeta CDR3 rearrangement. For each sample, productive Simpson clonality was calculated as the square root of Simpson's diversity index across productive rearrangements. The immuneACCESS repertoire file appears here via TCRdb, limited to in-frame rearrangements. These files lack a portion of the clones; in checked studies, under half of the deficit traces to unresolved V genes, and the cause of the others is not known. From that table come the V and J calls and clone size; the DNA was used to work out D and trimming. The sample yields almost 55,000 clones; over 75% were counted once. The ten largest clones take up approximately 3.7% of the sample.

The CDR3 runs 15 residues from the cysteine to the phenylalanine. Solely the CDR3 DNA is kept, with 45 bases framed from the first base. Based on the germline V gene, the CDR1 and CDR2 sequences are MNHEY and SVGAGI. The germline V end is reduced by 8 bases and the J end by 0 bases; junction bases left unmatched: 6. Collaborating institutions collected whole blood in K2EDTA tubes following their own protocols. Collaborator samples were shipped for TCRbeta analysis as frozen whole blood, isolated PBMCs, or DNA extracted from either sample type. Comment on this clone: Its cognate antigen has yet to be identified. The sample holds no much larger clone one base away, and base qualities are not on file.

Rearrangement joined TRBV6-5 to TRBJ2-3, with 9 bases in between that match TRBD2. Sample: peripheral blood. The TCR originated in a human donor in a cohort sampled during active COVID-19. The CDR3 loop reads CASRRGGVSTDTQYF. The nucleotide sequence is TGTGCCAGCCGCCGCGGGGGGGTTAGCACAGATACGCAGTATTTT.